Listed below are T cell receptor beta chains from one sample, sequenced in a study of blood T cell repertoires in COVID-19. Produced via immunoSEQ multiplex PCR; TCRdb's table is partial and in-frame only. The profile shows some 110,000 clones, approximately 84% of them singletons. Sequencing was done on a sample of peripheral blood. Every receptor here comes from a man between 65 and 85 years old with active or convalescent COVID-19. The CDR3 runs from the conserved cysteine through the conserved F or W. D genes are given only for firm matches. Expanded clones are given a class, and other clones once, few, many or no size at all.

d_gene: NA; abundance: NA; v_gene: TRBV5-4; j_gene: TRBJ2-7; CDR3nt: TGTGCCAGCAGACAGGACTACCTAGCCTACGAGCAGTACTTC; CDR3aa: CASRQDYLAYEQYF
d_gene: NA; abundance: NA; v_gene: TRBV11-3; j_gene: TRBJ2-2; CDR3nt: TGTGCCAGCAGCTTAGCGCAGGGGGAGCTGTTTTTT; CDR3aa: CASSLAQGELFF
d_gene: TRBD1; abundance: NA; v_gene: TRBV13; j_gene: TRBJ1-6; CDR3nt: TGTGCCAGCAGCCAGGGGGGTAATTCACCCCTCCACTTT; CDR3aa: CASSQGGNSPLHF
d_gene: NA; abundance: NA; v_gene: TRBV18; j_gene: TRBJ2-5; CDR3nt: TGTGCCAGCTCACCGTACGGACTCCGCCAAGAGACCCAGTACTTC; CDR3aa: CASSPYGLRQETQYF
d_gene: NA; abundance: few; v_gene: TRBV2; j_gene: TRBJ1-1; CDR3nt: TGTGCCAGCAGTGAAAAGACCCATTCGGGTGAAGCTTTCTTT; CDR3aa: CASSEKTHSGEAFF
d_gene: NA; abundance: NA; v_gene: TRBV5-1; j_gene: TRBJ1-6; CDR3nt: TGCGCCAGCAGCTTGGGGGGCCAGAATTCACCCCTCCACTTT; CDR3aa: CASSLGGQNSPLHF
d_gene: NA; abundance: NA; v_gene: TRBV9; j_gene: TRBJ2-5; CDR3nt: TGTGCCAGCAGCGGAATTAGGGGGGGAGAGACCCAGTACTTC; CDR3aa: CASSGIRGGETQYF
d_gene: TRBD2; abundance: NA; v_gene: TRBV7-2; j_gene: TRBJ2-5; CDR3nt: TGTGCCAGCAGCTTAGCGTTGGTAGCGGGGTGGGAGACCCAGTACTTC; CDR3aa: CASSLALVAGWETQYF
d_gene: TRBD1; abundance: NA; v_gene: TRBV6-5; j_gene: TRBJ1-1; CDR3nt: TGTGCCAGCAGTTACCTCCCCGGGACAGGGAAGCCTGAAGCTTTCTTT; CDR3aa: CASSYLPGTGKPEAFF
d_gene: NA; abundance: NA; v_gene: TRBV10-3; j_gene: TRBJ1-5; CDR3nt: TGTGCCATCAGTGAGTCGGGGGGGGCGTCTCAGCCCCAGCATTTT; CDR3aa: CAISESGGASQPQHF
d_gene: TRBD1; abundance: NA; v_gene: TRBV2; j_gene: TRBJ2-3; CDR3nt: TGTGCCAGCAGTGATGCGCAGGGGGCCTACACAGATACGCAGTATTTT; CDR3aa: CASSDAQGAYTDTQYF
d_gene: NA; abundance: NA; v_gene: TRBV12-3/TRBV12-4; j_gene: TRBJ2-7; CDR3nt: TGTGCCAGCAGCCCTACGGAGTCTGAGCAGTACTTC; CDR3aa: CASSPTESEQYF
d_gene: TRBD2; abundance: NA; v_gene: TRBV28; j_gene: TRBJ2-3; CDR3nt: TGTGCCAGCAGTACCCCGAGCGGGAAGATGACAGATACGCAGTATTTT; CDR3aa: CASSTPSGKMTDTQYF
d_gene: NA; abundance: NA; v_gene: TRBV7-9; j_gene: TRBJ2-5; CDR3nt: TGTGCCAGCAGCTTAGGCCAATTGCAGCAAGAGACCCAGTACTTC; CDR3aa: CASSLGQLQQETQYF
d_gene: NA; abundance: NA; v_gene: TRBV7-9; j_gene: TRBJ2-7; CDR3nt: TGTGCCAGCAGCTCCCAACGCGCCGGGTGGAACGAGCAGTACTTC; CDR3aa: CASSSQRAGWNEQYF
d_gene: NA; abundance: NA; v_gene: TRBV19; j_gene: TRBJ1-5; CDR3nt: TGTGCCAGCCGGCCGACGGGGAGCAATCAGCCCCAGCATTTT; CDR3aa: CASRPTGSNQPQHF
d_gene: TRBD2; abundance: NA; v_gene: TRBV24-1; j_gene: TRBJ2-1; CDR3nt: TGTGCCACCAGTGCTCAATCGACTAGCGGGAGTCGGAATGAGCAGTTCTTC; CDR3aa: CATSAQSTSGSRNEQFF
d_gene: TRBD1; abundance: NA; v_gene: TRBV3-1/TRBV3-2; j_gene: TRBJ1-3; CDR3nt: TGTGCCAGCAGCCCTACAGGGGTCCAATCTGGAAACACCATATATTTT; CDR3aa: CASSPTGVQSGNTIYF
d_gene: TRBD2; abundance: NA; v_gene: TRBV19; j_gene: TRBJ2-3; CDR3nt: TGTGCCAGTAGTATTAGCGGGAGCACAGATACGCAGTATTTT; CDR3aa: CASSISGSTDTQYF
d_gene: NA; abundance: once; v_gene: TRBV11-1; j_gene: TRBJ2-5; CDR3nt: TGTGCCAGCAGCTTGGGCCTCTCCCAGACCCAGTACTTC; CDR3aa: CASSLGLSQTQYF
d_gene: NA; abundance: NA; v_gene: TRBV10-3; j_gene: TRBJ2-2; CDR3nt: TGTGCCATCAGTGTAACAGGGTCGCAAAAAGTAGTTTTT; CDR3aa: CAISVTGSQKVVF
d_gene: NA; abundance: NA; v_gene: TRBV29-1; j_gene: TRBJ2-3; CDR3nt: TGCAGCGTTGAAATCGGCACAGATACGCAGTATTTT; CDR3aa: CSVEIGTDTQYF
d_gene: TRBD2; abundance: NA; v_gene: TRBV9; j_gene: TRBJ2-2; CDR3nt: TGTGCCAGCAGCGTAGAAGGGACTAGAGGTCTGAACACCGGGGAGCTGTTTTTT; CDR3aa: CASSVEGTRGLNTGELFF
d_gene: NA; abundance: NA; v_gene: TRBV19; j_gene: TRBJ1-2; CDR3nt: TGTGCCAGTAGTAAACAAGGCGAGGGGGTCTATTATGGCTACACCTTC; CDR3aa: CASSKQGEGVYYGYTF
d_gene: TRBD1; abundance: NA; v_gene: TRBV11-3; j_gene: TRBJ2-5; CDR3nt: TGTGCCAGCAGCCCAGGGGGCAACATACAAGAGACCCAGTACTTC; CDR3aa: CASSPGGNIQETQYF
d_gene: NA; abundance: NA; v_gene: TRBV18; j_gene: TRBJ1-5; CDR3nt: TGTGCCAGCTCAACATACCAGAATCAGCCCCAGCATTTT; CDR3aa: CASSTYQNQPQHF
d_gene: TRBD1; abundance: NA; v_gene: TRBV27; j_gene: TRBJ1-6; CDR3nt: TGTGCCAGCAGTTTATCCCGACAGGGGGTTTATAATTCACCCCTCCACTTT; CDR3aa: CASSLSRQGVYNSPLHF
d_gene: NA; abundance: once; v_gene: TRBV5-6; j_gene: TRBJ2-1; CDR3nt: TGTGCCAGCAGCCACACACAGGGTCGGCCCCCCGATGAGCAGTTCTTC; CDR3aa: CASSHTQGRPPDEQFF
d_gene: NA; abundance: NA; v_gene: TRBV7-3; j_gene: TRBJ1-1; CDR3nt: TGTGCCAGCAGCTTAGGCAGGGAAAACACTGAAGCTTTCTTT; CDR3aa: CASSLGRENTEAFF
d_gene: TRBD1; abundance: NA; v_gene: TRBV11-2; j_gene: TRBJ1-2; CDR3nt: TGTGCCAGCAACCCTAAGGGGACAGGGGCCTATGGCTACACCTTC; CDR3aa: CASNPKGTGAYGYTF
d_gene: NA; abundance: NA; v_gene: TRBV11-3; j_gene: TRBJ1-2; CDR3nt: TGTGCCAGCAGCTTAGCCCGGGGGAGGGCAGGCGCTAACTATGGCTACACCTTC; CDR3aa: CASSLARGRAGANYGYTF
d_gene: TRBD1; abundance: NA; v_gene: TRBV5-6; j_gene: TRBJ2-7; CDR3nt: TGTGCCAGCAGCTGGGGACAGGGCTCCTACGAGCAGTACTTC; CDR3aa: CASSWGQGSYEQYF
d_gene: TRBD1; abundance: NA; v_gene: TRBV5-4; j_gene: TRBJ1-2; CDR3nt: TGTGCCAGCAGCTCGAGCTCAGGGACAGGGACTAACTATGGCTACACCTTC; CDR3aa: CASSSSSGTGTNYGYTF
d_gene: TRBD2; abundance: NA; v_gene: TRBV5-5; j_gene: TRBJ2-7; CDR3nt: TGTGCCAGCAGTTCTTTACTAGCGGGGGGAAGGAACGAGCAGTACTTC; CDR3aa: CASSSLLAGGRNEQYF
d_gene: NA; abundance: NA; v_gene: TRBV4-2; j_gene: TRBJ2-3; CDR3nt: TGTGCCAGCGGACTCACTAGCACAGATACGCAGTATTTT; CDR3aa: CASGLTSTDTQYF
d_gene: TRBD1; abundance: once; v_gene: TRBV27; j_gene: TRBJ1-1; CDR3nt: TGTGCCAGCAGTACCCAGGGACAGGTCAGTCGGGCTTTCTTT; CDR3aa: CASSTQGQVSRAFF
d_gene: NA; abundance: NA; v_gene: TRBV5-1; j_gene: TRBJ1-2; CDR3nt: TGCGCCAGCAGCTTGGGGGCAATAGACTATGGCTACACCTTC; CDR3aa: CASSLGAIDYGYTF
d_gene: NA; abundance: NA; v_gene: TRBV5-1; j_gene: TRBJ2-7; CDR3nt: TGCGCCAGCAGCAGACTCCTGGGTGTAGGTCGATACGAGCAGTACTTC; CDR3aa: CASSRLLGVGRYEQYF
d_gene: NA; abundance: once; v_gene: TRBV9; j_gene: TRBJ2-1; CDR3nt: TGTGCCAGCAGCGTAGATCTAGCACGCTCCTACAATGAGCAGTTCTTC; CDR3aa: CASSVDLARSYNEQFF
d_gene: NA; abundance: few; v_gene: TRBV7-9; j_gene: TRBJ1-2; CDR3nt: TGTGCCCCCAGGGTTTTGGACTATGGCTACACCTTC; CDR3aa: CAPRVLDYGYTF
d_gene: NA; abundance: once; v_gene: TRBV5-4; j_gene: TRBJ1-2; CDR3nt: TGTGCCAGCAGCTTGCCAGGGGCATATGGCTACACCTTC; CDR3aa: CASSLPGAYGYTF
d_gene: NA; abundance: NA; v_gene: TRBV13; j_gene: TRBJ2-7; CDR3nt: TGTGCCAGCAGCTTAGCCAGGTCCCTCTACGAGCAGTACTTC; CDR3aa: CASSLARSLYEQYF
d_gene: TRBD2; abundance: NA; v_gene: TRBV12-5; j_gene: TRBJ2-5; CDR3nt: TGTGCTAGTGGTTTGGGACTACGGGGGGAAGTGGAGACCCAGTACTTC; CDR3aa: CASGLGLRGEVETQYF
d_gene: NA; abundance: NA; v_gene: TRBV6-6; j_gene: TRBJ1-2; CDR3nt: TGTGCCAGCAACACGCCTGGAGCCAAAGGGGACTATGGCTACACCTTC; CDR3aa: CASNTPGAKGDYGYTF
d_gene: NA; abundance: NA; v_gene: TRBV2; j_gene: TRBJ1-2; CDR3nt: TGTGCCAGCAGTGAAGCTGGCACCTCCTATGGCTACACCTTC; CDR3aa: CASSEAGTSYGYTF
d_gene: TRBD2; abundance: NA; v_gene: TRBV4-2; j_gene: TRBJ2-7; CDR3nt: TGTGCCAGCAGCCAAGATGGGGCGGGAGGCTCCTACGAGCAGTACTTC; CDR3aa: CASSQDGAGGSYEQYF
d_gene: NA; abundance: NA; v_gene: TRBV28; j_gene: TRBJ2-7; CDR3nt: TGTGCCAGCACCCCTGGAGGTCAGACCACCTACGAGCAGTACTTC; CDR3aa: CASTPGGQTTYEQYF
d_gene: NA; abundance: NA; v_gene: TRBV28; j_gene: TRBJ1-2; CDR3nt: TGTGCCAGCAGGGTAACGGGTGAATGGCATGGCTACACCTTC; CDR3aa: CASRVTGEWHGYTF
d_gene: TRBD1; abundance: NA; v_gene: TRBV7-9; j_gene: TRBJ1-3; CDR3nt: TGTGCCAGCAGCTTAGGAGGGACAGGGGGCCCGTTTGGCACCATATATTTT; CDR3aa: CASSLGGTGGPFGTIYF
d_gene: TRBD1; abundance: NA; v_gene: TRBV11-3; j_gene: TRBJ2-1; CDR3nt: TGTGCCAGCAGCTTAGGGACAGGGGAAAACAATGAGCAGTTCTTC; CDR3aa: CASSLGTGENNEQFF
d_gene: NA; abundance: NA; v_gene: TRBV5-1; j_gene: TRBJ2-7; CDR3nt: TGCGCCAGCACAGAGGGAGGTTTGGACTACGAGCAGTACTTC; CDR3aa: CASTEGGLDYEQYF
d_gene: NA; abundance: once; v_gene: TRBV4-3; j_gene: TRBJ1-1; CDR3nt: TGCGCCAGCAGCCAAAGGAGGGACGCTGAAGCTTTCTTT; CDR3aa: CASSQRRDAEAFF